This T cell receptor (beta chain) derives from a study of blood T cells in healthy people across ages (dated by TCRdb to the mid-2010s). In the study overall: In model experiments, roughly one uniquely barcoded TCR beta cDNA molecule per two T cells was captured by template switching. The study measured age-related changes in TCR beta repertoire diversity using deep sequencing normalized with unique cDNA molecular identifiers. Donors were grouped into four age groups: young (average 16 years), middle-aged (under 40), aged (about 60) and long-lived (less than 85). To avoid experimental bias, donors of different ages were distributed randomly across sequencing lanes. For two donors (one aged 18 to 29 and one aged 80 or older), the study analyzed two additional independent replicas of 1 million unique cDNA reads from the same blood draw.

The library came from 5' RACE. Sequenced on an Illumina HiSeq 2500. A second PCR of about 7 to 12 cycles was run with a J-beta primer mix and a sample-barcoded 5' primer. A unique molecular identifier was introduced onto each TCR beta cDNA molecule by a template-switch 5' adaptor carrying 12 random nucleotides. At least 2.5 million CDR3-containing paired-end reads were obtained from each sample. The Mint cDNA synthesis kit, primed by a TRBC-specific oligonucleotide, was used to synthesize first-strand cDNA from all RNA. After uracil-DNA glycosylase treatment, a first 18-cycle PCR used universal primers M1SS and BC2_uni_R on all cDNA. As for how the authors treated the data: Normalization of each sample was performed by random selection of 1 million high-quality reads, each carrying a distinct molecular identifier. Reads sharing molecular identifiers were discarded rather than binned into consensus sequences. CDR3 identification, clonotype clustering and error correction used MiTCR with a Q25 quality threshold and the strictest error-elimination algorithm. Lower-bound total TCR beta diversity was estimated with a nonparametric unseen species model using Euler transformation. TCRdb's own reprocessing of the public reads used fastp at Q25 and MiXCR and kept productive beta chains. Here each entry gathers all rows of one CDR3 protein and keeps the most common genes and DNA. TCRdb, not the original authors, processed these V and J calls. The sample table records 1.5 million to 2 million distinct CDR3 sequences; 28% of these occur just once. The ten largest clones take up 7% to 9% of the sample.

Trimming leaves V shorter by 4 bases and J shorter by 7 bases, with the junction holding 9 bases beyond the gene matches. Reading from cysteine to phenylalanine, the CDR3 counts 16 amino acids. Solely the CDR3 DNA is kept, with 48 bases framed from the first base. The germline V gene sets CDR1 to MDHEN and CDR2 to SYDVKM. The approximately 40 donors, aged about 6 to 90 years, were systemically healthy Caucasian individuals from Russia. Approximately 10 milliliters of peripheral blood were collected from each donor into EDTA-treated Vacutainer tubes. Ficoll-Paque density-gradient centrifugation was used to isolate PBMCs, with at least 6.5 million per sample. Total RNA was extracted from PBMCs with Trizol reagent, with at least 5.5 micrograms obtained per sample. For every donor, an aliquot of PBMCs went through flow cytometry to measure the percentages of naive CD45RAhigh/CD27high T cells. Points the paper makes about the study in general: Observed TCR beta diversity per million T cells fell roughly linearly with age, and a significant reduction was already apparent by age around 40. Because donor CMV infection status was unknown, age-related changes in expanded clonotypes were potentially confounded. Compared with the aged group, the long-lived group had more naive CD4+ T cells, fewer expanded clones and increased TCR diversity, suggesting age selection. Conclusive comparison of naive and antigen-experienced compartments was prevented by the profiling of bulk unsorted PBMCs. Observed TCR beta diversity correlated strongly with the percentage of naive T cells measured by flow cytometry. Estimates of total diversity based on one million sequenced T cells were considered lower bounds and underestimates.

Remarks on this clonotype: The antigen it recognizes is unknown. Base qualities are not at hand, and no much larger clone is one base apart.

The chain is assembled from TRBV28 and TRBJ1-6; 8 central bases correspond to TRBD1. This clonotype was sampled from a woman aged 25 to 39 in good health. Sequencing was carried out using blood. The bases read TGTGCCAGCAGTTCTATAGGACAGGGATCGAATTCACCCCTCCACTTT. This yields the protein CASSSIGQGSNSPLHF.